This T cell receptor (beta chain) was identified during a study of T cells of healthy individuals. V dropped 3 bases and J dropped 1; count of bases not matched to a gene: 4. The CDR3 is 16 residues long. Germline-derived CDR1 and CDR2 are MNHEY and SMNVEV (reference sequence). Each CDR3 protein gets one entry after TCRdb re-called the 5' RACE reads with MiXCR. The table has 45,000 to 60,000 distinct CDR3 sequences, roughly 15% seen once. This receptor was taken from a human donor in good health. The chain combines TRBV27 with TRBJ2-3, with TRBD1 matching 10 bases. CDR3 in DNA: TGTGCCAGCAGTTTCGACAGGGGGCAGGGCACAGATACGCAGTATTTT. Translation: CASSFDRGQGTDTQYF.